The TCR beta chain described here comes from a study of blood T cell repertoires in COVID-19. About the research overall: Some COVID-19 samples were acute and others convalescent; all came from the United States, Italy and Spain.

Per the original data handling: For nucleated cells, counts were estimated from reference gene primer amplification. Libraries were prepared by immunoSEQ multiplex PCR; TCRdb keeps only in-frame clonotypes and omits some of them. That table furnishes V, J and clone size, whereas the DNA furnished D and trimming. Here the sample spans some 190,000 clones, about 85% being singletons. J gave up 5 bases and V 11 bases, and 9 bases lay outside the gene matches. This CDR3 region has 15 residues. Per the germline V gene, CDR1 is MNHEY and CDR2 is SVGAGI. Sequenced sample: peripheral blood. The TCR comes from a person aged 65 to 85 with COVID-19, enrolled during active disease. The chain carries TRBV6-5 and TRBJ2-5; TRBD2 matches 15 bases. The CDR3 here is CAAPGLAGGGETQYF. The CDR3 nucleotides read TGTGCCGCCCCGGGACTAGCGGGAGGAGGGGAGACCCAGTACTTC.